This note documents a single T cell receptor (beta chain) sequence. The antigen is not known. These data originate in a study of cytomegalovirus exposure and HLA in healthy donors. About the study: Among some 400 genotyped donors, approximately 80% fell in the Caucasian-associated ancestry cluster.

Study results and caveats: The study assumed roughly uniform donor sequencing depth for presence/absence analyses.

Those who donated were healthy bone marrow donors. The CDR3 length is 17 residues. With V trimmed by 5 bases and J by 8 bases, 12 bases remained unmatched. Germline CDR1 reads SGHTA; CDR2 reads FQGNSA. It was with 60 Vbeta and 13 Jbeta primers that the PCR ran. The repertoire was sequenced with immunoSEQ multiplex PCR; TCRdb's copy has only in-frame clones and lacks some. The profile covers under 150,000 clones, with around 80% appearing a single time and about 2.5% taken by the ten largest. Sequencing was carried out using PBMCs. This rearrangement joins TRBV7-2 to TRBJ2-4; TRBD2 aligns across 13 bases. The sequence derives from a man aged 50-60 years in good health and CMV-seronegative. Here the CDR3 reads CASSAGLAGPGKHIQYF. Written as DNA, the CDR3 is TGTGCCAGCAGCGCGGGACTAGCGGGACCAGGGAAGCACATTCAGTACTTC.